Each of the 26 T cell receptor beta chains below was sequenced from the same sample in a study of shared clonotypes between healthy human individuals. Method: immunoSEQ multiplex PCR; TCRdb's copy keeps in-frame clones and lacks some. The sample has about 490,000 clones, 70% to 85% seen once; the top ten hold about 11%. Sequences were obtained from PBMCs. The receptors originated from a middle-aged woman in good health. Some clones in this sample may be carry-over from other donors' samples.

The chain carries TRBV11-2 and TRBJ2-7, with 12 bases identical to TRBD2. CDR1 and CDR2 from the germline V gene are SGHAT and FQNNGV. This CDR3 comprises 14 residues. Losses at the gene ends were 4 bases for V and 9 bases for J; bases not matched to a gene: 7. The CDR3 loop is CASSWLAGGPGQYF. In nucleotides, the CDR3 is TGTGCCAGCAGCTGGCTAGCGGGAGGGCCGGGGCAGTACTTC. The complete variable domain, with remaining parts taken from reference TRBV11-2 and TRBJ2-7, reads EAGVAQSPRYKIIEKRQSVAFWCNPISGHATLYWYQQILGQGPKLLIQFQNNGVVDDSQLPKDRFSAERLKGVDSTLKIQPAKLEDSAVYLCASSWLAGGPGQYFGPGTRLTVT.

The chain is built from TRBV4-2 and TRBJ2-1, with 7 bases fitting TRBD2. The CDR3 covers 13 residues. After removal of 7 bases from V and 9 bases from J, the junction contained 9 bases not matched to a gene. Germline values: CDR1 LGHNA, CDR2 YNFKEQ. The CDR3 region has the DNA TGTGCCAGCAAAGACGGGAGGAGCGGTGAGCAGTTCTTC. This encodes CASKDGRSGEQFF.

The chain combines TRBV19 with TRBJ1-2; possibly TRBD1 for D (6 bases). Germline loops: CDR1 LNHDA, CDR2 SQIVND (reference sequence). V lost 3 bases, J lost 3 bases, and 14 bases lay in between. The CDR3 loop spans 15 amino acids. The CDR3 loop reads CASSIYRDGDYGYTF. As DNA, the CDR3 is TGTGCCAGTAGTATTTACAGGGACGGCGACTATGGCTACACCTTC.

The J gene is TRBJ2-7, the V gene TRBV27; 11 positions agree with TRBD1. Germline V gene lookup returns CDR1 MNHEY and CDR2 SMNVEV (reference sequence). This CDR3 region has 15 residues. The ends lost 6 bases at V and 0 bases at J; junction bases unmatched: 4. CDR3 nucleotides: TGTGCCAGCAGGCGGACAGGGGGCAGCTCCTACGAGCAGTACTTC. It yields the protein CASRRTGGSSYEQYF.

V usage is TRBV27 and J usage is TRBJ2-1; no firm D call. Germline V gives CDR1 MNHEY, CDR2 SMNVEV (reference sequence). V lost 1 base and J 7 bases, leaving 8 bases between the germline ends. CDR3 length: 13 amino acids. The CDR3 reads CASSLFPENEQFF. In DNA, the CDR3 is TGTGCCAGCAGTTTATTTCCGGAGAATGAGCAGTTCTTC.

The chain uses TRBV18 and TRBJ1-2; 12 nucleotides agree with TRBD1. With 3 bases clipped from V and 4 bases from J, the junction kept 3 bases outside the gene matches. CDR1 and CDR2 from the germline V gene are KGHSH and LQKENI. The CDR3 contains 15 residues. The CDR3 nucleotides are TGTGCCAGCTCACCGGGGACAGGGGGCGGCTATGGCTACACCTTC. Translating it yields CASSPGTGGGYGYTF. Based on the CDR3 plus reference TRBV18 and TRBJ1-2, the full variable domain is NAGVMQNPRHLVRRRGQEARLRCSPMKGHSHVYWYRQLPEEGLKFMVYLQKENIIDESGMPKERFSAEFPKEGPSILRIQQVVRGDSAAYFCASSPGTGGGYGYTFGSGTRLTVV.

V is TRBV7-3 and J is TRBJ2-1, with D possibly matching TRBD1 (7 bases). CDR1 and CDR2 from the germline V gene are SGHTA and FQGTGA. Trimming pared 5 bases from V and 4 bases from J, leaving 15 bases between. The CDR3 consists of 15 residues. CDR3 protein: CASSLAGQLYNEQFF. The CDR3 nucleotides are TGTGCCAGCAGCCTCGCGGGACAGCTATACAATGAGCAGTTCTTC.

The rearrangement links TRBV11-3 to TRBJ2-5, with 7 bases identical to TRBD1. V was clipped by 5 bases and J by 3 bases; unmatched bases: 3. The germline V gene encodes CDR1 SGHNT and CDR2 YENEEA. This CDR3 spans 13 amino acids. In DNA, the CDR3 is TGTGCCAGCAGCCGTGGACAGGAAGAGACCCAGTACTTC. This sequence encodes CASSRGQEETQYF.

Turning to this clone: Given a much more abundant clone one base away, this may be a read error. The chain combines TRBV5-1 with TRBJ2-1, with D possibly being TRBD2 (6 bases). Trimming left V 5 bases short and J 1 base short, with 13 bases between. This CDR3 is 15 amino acids long. Germline lookup yields CDR1 SGHRS and CDR2 YFSETQ. CDR3 sequence reads: CASSRKGGSYNEQFF. The CDR3 nucleotides read TGCGCCAGCAGTCGGAAGGGAGGATCCTACAATGAGCAGTTCTTC.

As concerns this clone: It is likely a read error: a sequence one base away is far more abundant. The sample has other DNA sequences that encode this CDR3 too. The chain carries TRBV30 and TRBJ2-7, with D possibly being TRBD1 (6 bases). CDR3 size: 12 residues. Per the germline V gene, CDR1 is GTSNPN and CDR2 is SVGIG (reference sequence). CDR3 region: CAGTGNSYEQYF. Written as DNA, the CDR3 is TGTGCCGGAACAGGGAATTCCTACGAGCAGTACTTT.

The chain joins TRBV27 to TRBJ1-5; D gene ambiguous. V lost 6 bases and J lost 11, with 17 bases in between. Germline CDR1 and CDR2: MNHEY and SMNVEV (reference sequence). The CDR3 spans 13 residues. The CDR3 nucleotides are TGTGCCAGCAGGTTGAGTGGGTCGTTGGCCCAGCATTTT. Amino acids: CASRLSGSLAQHF.

This clone was picked up one time. Since no conserved phenylalanine or tryptophan closes the CDR3, a read error is the likely cause. The DNA is omitted, as the CDR3 cannot be located on it reliably, and the CDR3 follows TCRdb's listing. The chain uses TRBV30 and TRBJ1-2. CDR1 is GTSNPN and CDR2 is SVGIG in the germline V gene (reference sequence). The CDR3 length equals 12 residues, ends included. This CDR3 reads CAWSVSGTLGAV.

This chain links TRBV18 with TRBJ2-1, with TRBD1 identical over 7 bases. Germline lookup yields CDR1 KGHSH and CDR2 LQKENI. The CDR3 extends over 16 amino acids. V lost 5 bases to trimming and J lost 6 bases; unmatched junction nucleotides: 13. CDR3: CASSYSGTEGSNEQFF. In DNA, the CDR3 is TGTGCCAGCTCATATTCCGGGACAGAAGGCTCCAATGAGCAGTTCTTC.

The CDR3 bases are TGTGCCAGCAGCTTAAACCCGACAGATACGCAGTATTTT. Encoded protein: CASSLNPTDTQYF. The rearrangement uses TRBV11-3 and TRBJ2-3, with unresolved D. The CDR3 spans 13 residues. CDR1 SGHNT and CDR2 YENEEA come from the germline V gene. Trimming pared 2 bases from V and 3 bases from J, leaving 6 bases between. Based on the CDR3 plus reference TRBV11-3 and TRBJ2-3, the full variable domain is EAGVVQSPRYKIIEKKQPVAFWCNPISGHNTLYWYLQNLGQGPELLIRYENEEAVDDSQLPKDRFSAERLKGVDSTLKIQPAELGDSAVYLCASSLNPTDTQYFGPGTRLTVL.

This rearrangement joins TRBV9 to TRBJ2-7; TRBD2 agrees at 14 bases. There are 14 residues in the CDR3. The germline gives CDR1 SGDLS, CDR2 YYNGEE. The trim removed 4 bases at V and 6 bases at J, leaving 3 bases unmatched. The CDR3 bases are TGTGCCAGCAGCTCCGGACTAGCGGGAGGCGAGCAGTACTTC. It is translated as CASSSGLAGGEQYF.

The chain is built from TRBV28 and TRBJ2-3; a possible D gene is TRBD1 (5 bases). CDR3 length equals 14 residues. Germline CDR1 MDHEN, CDR2 SYDVKM. Trimming left V 6 bases short and J 2 bases short, with 12 bases between. As DNA, the CDR3 is TGTGCCAGCAGACAGACAGTTTACACAGATACGCAGTATTTT. Protein: CASRQTVYTDTQYF.

The rearrangement joins TRBV6-5 to TRBJ1-2; D is ambiguous. CDR1 MNHEY and CDR2 SVGAGI come from the germline V gene. Trimming took off 10 bases at V and 1 base at J, with 16 bases between the two ends. This CDR3 is 14 amino acids long. CDR3 sequence reads: CATVAGPFNYGYTF. For the CDR3, the DNA is TGTGCCACCGTCGCAGGCCCCTTTAACTATGGCTACACCTTC.

The V gene is TRBV7-2, the J gene TRBJ2-2; unclear D gene. The ends were cut back, 1 base at V and 6 bases at J, with 9 bases in the middle. Germline V gene data show CDR1 as SGHTA and CDR2 as FQGNSA. This CDR3 is built from 14 residues. The CDR3 coding sequence is TGTGCCAGCAGCTTAGAACGGCTAGCCGGGGAGCTGTTTTTT. Residues: CASSLERLAGELFF.

The chain uses TRBV6-1 and TRBJ2-7, with 7 bases fitting TRBD1. Unmatched junction bases numbered 2, after V lost 6 bases and J lost 6 bases. Germline V gives CDR1 MNHNS, CDR2 SASEGT. The CDR3 consists of 11 residues. The CDR3 nucleotides read TGTGCCAGCAGACGACAGGGCGAGCAGTACTTC. This gives the protein CASRRQGEQYF.

The table lists this clone with a few counts. The rearrangement joins TRBV6-6 to TRBJ2-1, with D possibly TRBD1 on 5 matching bases. This CDR3 comprises 13 residues. Germline CDR1 and CDR2: MNHNY and SVGAGI (reference sequence). The ends were cut back, 8 bases at V and 9 bases at J, with 17 bases in the middle. For the CDR3, the DNA is TGTGCCAGCGGACCCGACTGGGGCGGTGAGCAGTTCTTC. Its protein is CASGPDWGGEQFF.

The chain recombines TRBV9 with TRBJ1-3; TRBD1 might be the D (5 bases). The CDR3 extends over 19 amino acids. Germline-derived CDR1 and CDR2 are SGDLS and YYNGEE. The V gene lost 0 bases and the J gene lost 0 bases, with 19 bases spanning the gap. CDR3: CASSVATASAGGSGNTIYF. CDR3 bases: TGTGCCAGCAGCGTAGCTACGGCCTCCGCCGGGGGCTCTGGAAACACCATATATTTT.

This clone occurred a few times. Within the sample, other DNA sequences also encode this same CDR3. The rearrangement uses TRBV30 and TRBJ1-5, with D unclear. The V and J ends lost 5 bases and 2 bases respectively, with 10 bases between them. The CDR3 sequence is 13 residues long. CDR1 is GTSNPN and CDR2 is SVGIG in the germline V gene (reference sequence). The CDR3 loop is CAWGNGGNQPQHF. Written as DNA, the CDR3 is TGTGCCTGGGGCAACGGAGGCAATCAGCCCCAGCATTTT.

This chain's CDR3 is CASSKWDMNTEAFF. The CDR3 DNA reads as TGTGCCAGTAGTAAATGGGACATGAACACTGAAGCTTTCTTT. The J gene is TRBJ1-1, the V gene TRBV19; D is perhaps TRBD1 (6 bases). V dropped 4 bases and J dropped 0 bases, with 9 bases sitting between them. This CDR3 has 14 amino acids. Germline lookup yields CDR1 LNHDA and CDR2 SQIVND (reference sequence).

The chain joins TRBV6-1 to TRBJ1-5, with D unclear. Germline-derived CDR1 and CDR2 are MNHNS and SASEGT. V lost 1 base to trimming and J lost 0 bases, with 19 bases between them. This CDR3 comprises 19 residues. The CDR3 loop reads CASSEGRREGGYSNQPQHF. DNA of the CDR3: TGTGCCAGCAGTGAAGGGAGACGTGAGGGAGGATATAGCAATCAGCCCCAGCATTTT.

The sample holds one count of this clone. The chain couples TRBV18 to TRBJ2-5, with a possible D match to TRBD1 (5 bases). V lost 4 bases, J lost 6 bases, and 18 bases lay in between. The CDR3 contains 15 residues. Per germline, CDR1 KGHSH and CDR2 LQKENI. CDR3 sequence reads: CASSRFERGRKTQYF. CDR3 sequence (DNA): TGTGCCAGCTCACGCTTTGAAAGGGGCAGGAAGACCCAGTACTTC.

This clone was detected a few times. V is TRBV6-1 and J is TRBJ2-1; 13 nucleotides match TRBD2. Germline assignment: CDR1 MNHNS and CDR2 SASEGT. The CDR3 runs 15 residues. V lost 3 bases to trimming and J lost 7 bases; unmatched junction nucleotides: 3. CDR3 amino acids: CASSDGLAGENEQFF. As DNA, the CDR3 is TGTGCCAGCAGTGACGGACTAGCGGGAGAGAATGAGCAGTTCTTC.